The 24 T cell receptor beta chains reported below all come from one sample, sequenced in a study of glioma-infiltrating T cells after dendritic cell vaccination. Profiling relied on immunoSEQ multiplex PCR, and the TCRdb table lists in-frame clones only, not all of them. The sample has 65,000 to 90,000 clones; roughly 82% are singletons. Sequencing used blood, obtained before dendritic cell vaccination. All receptors derive from a human donor with glioblastoma.

This clone has only one observation. This rearrangement joins TRBV27 to TRBJ2-2, with no clear D. Germline V gene lookup returns CDR1 MNHEY and CDR2 SMNVEV (reference sequence). The CDR3 has 15 amino acids. The V end was cut by 2 bases, the J end by 4 bases, with 11 bases between. The CDR3 DNA is TGTGCCAGCAGTTTACAGGCCGTTCCCACCGGGGAGCTGTTTTTT. Translating gives CASSLQAVPTGELFF.

This chain joins TRBV27 and TRBJ2-1; 7 nucleotides match TRBD1. The germline gives CDR1 MNHEY, CDR2 SMNVEV (reference sequence). CDR3 size: 17 residues. V shed 4 bases and J 0 bases; nucleotides not matched to a gene: 9. In DNA form, the CDR3 reads TGTGCCAGCAGTTCTTTTGGCAGGGGGTACTCCTACAATGAGCAGTTCTTC. Its translation is CASSSFGRGYSYNEQFF.

This rearrangement joins TRBV6-5 to TRBJ2-1; 7 nucleotides align to TRBD1. With 7 bases clipped from V and 4 bases from J, the junction kept 1 base outside the gene matches. The CDR3 runs to 12 residues. Germline CDR1 and CDR2: MNHEY and SVGAGI. CDR3 sequence (DNA): TGTGCCAGCACGACAGGGTACAATGAGCAGTTCTTC. Protein sequence: CASTTGYNEQFF.

V gene TRBV7-2 combines with J gene TRBJ2-1; TRBD2 aligns across 14 bases. V was clipped by 5 bases and J by 7 bases; unmatched bases: 7. The CDR3 is 16 amino acids. Germline V CDR1 and CDR2: SGHTA, FQGNSA. CDR3 loop: CASSKTSGGAWNEQFF. CDR3 coding DNA: TGTGCCAGCAGCAAGACTAGCGGGGGGGCGTGGAATGAGCAGTTCTTC.

The rearrangement uses TRBV5-1 and TRBJ2-2, with D perhaps matching TRBD2 (6 bases). V was clipped by 4 bases and J by 7 bases, with 11 bases between them. There are 13 residues in the CDR3. Germline CDR1 is SGHRS and CDR2 is YFSETQ. CDR3 region: CASSPGGVGELFF. CDR3 coding DNA: TGCGCCAGCAGCCCCGGAGGGGTCGGGGAGCTGTTTTTT.

The V call is TRBV2, the J call TRBJ2-7, with 7 nucleotides matching TRBD1. The CDR3 has 13 amino acids. V shed 6 bases, J shed 3 bases, and the junction held 5 bases outside the gene matches. Germline V gene lookup returns CDR1 SNHLY and CDR2 FYNNEI. The CDR3 reads CASRPQGHYEQYF. The CDR3 bases are TGTGCCAGCAGACCACAGGGGCACTACGAGCAGTACTTC. The complete variable domain, with remaining parts taken from reference TRBV2 and TRBJ2-7, reads EPEVTQTPSHQVTQMGQEVILRCVPISNHLYFYWYRQILGQKVEFLVSFYNNEISEKSEIFDDQFSVERPDGSNFTLKIRSTKLEDSAMYFCASRPQGHYEQYFGPGTRLTVT.

The V and J genes are TRBV25-1 and TRBJ1-5; 7 bases are shared with TRBD1. The CDR3 loop spans 14 amino acids. Germline V gene data show CDR1 as MGHDK and CDR2 as SYGVNS. Trimming cost V 4 bases and J 0 bases; bases outside gene matches: 0. The CDR3 nucleotides read TGTGCCAGCAGTGCAGGGGGTAGCAATCAGCCCCAGCATTTT. Protein sequence: CASSAGGSNQPQHF. Full variable domain (rest looked up from reference TRBV25-1 and TRBJ1-5): EADIYQTPRYLVIGTGKKITLECSQTMGHDKMYWYQQDPGMELHLIHYSYGVNSTEKGDLSSESTVSRIRTEHFPLTLESARPSHTSQYLCASSAGGSNQPQHFGDGTRLSIL.

The V and J genes are TRBV29-1 and TRBJ2-7; maybe TRBD1 (5 bases). Germline V gives CDR1 SQVTM, CDR2 ANQGSEA. The CDR3 runs 11 residues. The ends were cut back, 7 bases at V and 3 bases at J, with 10 bases in the middle. For the CDR3, the DNA is TGCAGCGGTAGACAGAACTACGAGCAGTACTTC. This translates into CSGRQNYEQYF.

This clone was detected once. This rearrangement joins TRBV27 to TRBJ1-2; D ambiguous. Looked up from germline, CDR1 is MNHEY and CDR2 is SMNVEV (reference sequence). CDR3 size: 16 residues. The germline V and J ends were trimmed by 7 bases and 5 bases, with 23 bases remaining between them. This chain's CDR3 is CASNLTPAAGKYGYTF. CDR3 DNA sequence: TGTGCCAGCAACCTGACCCCGGCCGCGGGTAAGTATGGCTACACCTTC.

The CDR3 DNA is TGTGCCAGCAAATGGACAGTATACAATGAGCAGTTCTTC. Protein sequence: CASKWTVYNEQFF. The J gene is TRBJ2-1, the V gene TRBV5-6, with D tentatively TRBD1 (6 bases). This CDR3 has 13 amino acids. V lost 6 bases to trimming and J lost 4 bases, with 11 bases between them. Germline V lookup: CDR1 SGHDT, CDR2 YYEEEE. Full variable domain (remainder filled in from reference TRBV5-6 and TRBJ2-1): DAGVTQSPTHLIKTRGQQVTLRCSPKSGHDTVSWYQQALGQGPQFIFQYYEEEERQRGNFPDRFSGHQFPNYSSELNVNALLLGDSALYLCASKWTVYNEQFFGPGTRLTVL.

A remark on this clone: At one of its ends the junction is not consistent with the germline gene, which may arise from a read error. The J gene is TRBJ2-1, the V gene TRBV30; D perhaps matches TRBD2 (6 bases). This CDR3 has 12 residues. Per the germline V gene, CDR1 is GTSNPN and CDR2 is SVGIG (reference sequence). CDR3 coding DNA: TGTGCCTGGAGTGTACTAGCCTTACCCCCTGTCTTC. It yields the protein CAWSVLALPPVF.

The chain is built from TRBV18 and TRBJ2-1, with D possibly being TRBD2 (6 bases). The CDR3 sequence is 15 residues long. Germline V gives CDR1 KGHSH, CDR2 LQKENI. Trimming took off 3 bases at V and 2 bases at J, with 11 bases between the two ends. DNA for the CDR3: TGTGCCAGCTCACCGTGGGGGGATCCCTACAATGAGCAGTTCTTC. Its protein is CASSPWGDPYNEQFF. Full variable domain (outside the CDR3, taken from reference TRBV18 and TRBJ2-1): NAGVMQNPRHLVRRRGQEARLRCSPMKGHSHVYWYRQLPEEGLKFMVYLQKENIIDESGMPKERFSAEFPKEGPSILRIQQVVRGDSAAYFCASSPWGDPYNEQFFGPGTRLTVL.

This clone turned up a few times. The chain is built from TRBV6-1 and TRBJ1-1; TRBD1 is a possible D gene (6 bases). The V and J ends lost 3 bases and 6 bases respectively, with 14 bases between them. Germline CDR1 is MNHNS and CDR2 is SASEGT. The CDR3 totals 14 residues. CDR3 nucleotide sequence: TGTGCCAGCAGTGAGGACAGTCGTACCCCTGAAGCTTTCTTT. Translating it yields CASSEDSRTPEAFF.

The chain couples TRBV18 to TRBJ1-1, with TRBD1 matching over 7 bases. This CDR3 spans 15 amino acids. CDR1 KGHSH and CDR2 LQKENI come from the germline V gene. Germline trimming cut 1 base from V and 1 base from J; bases unmatched to any gene: 3. The CDR3 coding sequence is TGTGCCAGCTCACCACTCCAGGGGGAGAACACTGAAGCTTTCTTT. The encoded protein is CASSPLQGENTEAFF.

The V call is TRBV11-2, the J call TRBJ2-4, with a tentative D call TRBD2 (7 bases). The CDR3 length is 15 residues. V dropped 0 bases and J dropped 6 bases, with 12 bases sitting between them. The V gene's germline CDR1 is SGHAT and CDR2 FQNNGV. The CDR3 loop is CASSLDGGGGNIQYF. In DNA form, the CDR3 reads TGTGCCAGCAGCTTAGATGGAGGGGGGGGAAACATTCAGTACTTC.

This clone was found once. This sequence joins TRBV5-4 and TRBJ1-1; TRBD1 matches at 7 bases. The V segment lost 6 bases and the J segment 4 bases; nucleotides outside the gene matches: 6. The CDR3 extends over 13 amino acids. CDR1 and CDR2 (germline): SGHNT, YYREEE (reference sequence). Here the CDR3 DNA reads TGTGCCAGCACCGCGACAGGGAGCACTGAAGCTTTCTTT. Its translation is CASTATGSTEAFF.

The sample holds one count of this clone. The chain is built from TRBV13 and TRBJ1-2; D is undetermined. The germline V gene encodes CDR1 PRHDT and CDR2 FYEKMQ (reference sequence). The CDR3 sequence is 15 residues long. Trimming cost V 1 base and J 4 bases, with 13 bases left between them. The CDR3 protein is CASSLAEGSGYGYTF. The CDR3, as DNA: TGTGCCAGCAGCTTAGCCGAGGGTTCAGGCTATGGCTACACCTTC.

The chain is built from TRBV23-1 and TRBJ2-7; TRBD1 aligns across 7 bases. TRBV23-1 has ORF status, its function being uncertain. The length of the CDR3 is 17 residues. V was pared by 2 bases and J by 0 bases, with 10 bases of the junction left unmatched. CDR3 nucleotide sequence: TGCGCCAGCAGTCAACTTACAGGGGCGAATGACTCCTACGAGCAGTACGTC. Translating it yields CASSQLTGANDSYEQYV.

This clone was counted only a few times. The V and J genes are TRBV4-2 and TRBJ1-5; no firm D call. This CDR3 is 16 amino acids long. CDR1 LGHNA and CDR2 YNFKEQ come from the germline V gene. V dropped 2 bases and J dropped 0 bases, with 11 bases sitting between them. The CDR3 reads CASSQQAGNSNQPQHF. The CDR3 DNA is TGTGCCAGCAGCCAACAGGCGGGCAATAGCAATCAGCCCCAGCATTTT.

This sequence joins TRBV7-2 and TRBJ2-7; 7 positions match TRBD2. With V trimmed by 1 base and J by 1 base, 7 bases remained unmatched. From germline, CDR1 is SGHTA and CDR2 FQGNSA. The CDR3 has 16 residues. This CDR3 is CASSLGSSGGSYEQYF. DNA of the CDR3: TGTGCCAGCAGCTTAGGGAGTTCGGGGGGATCCTACGAGCAGTACTTC.

V usage is TRBV6-1 and J usage is TRBJ1-4; D gene uncertain. V was shortened by 4 bases and J by 8 bases, with 20 bases between the two germline ends. There are 16 residues in the CDR3. The germline V gene has CDR1 MNHNS and CDR2 SASEGT. CDR3 amino acids: CASSGASFHYNEKLFF. In DNA form, the CDR3 reads TGTGCCAGCAGTGGTGCGTCTTTCCATTATAACGAAAAACTGTTTTTT.

V gene TRBV6-6 combines with J gene TRBJ2-5; 9 bases line up with TRBD1. The V segment lost 8 bases and the J segment 5 bases; nucleotides outside the gene matches: 3. Germline V gives CDR1 MNHNY, CDR2 SVGAGI (reference sequence). There are 12 residues in the CDR3. The CDR3 nucleotides read TGTGCCAGCGGGACAGGGATGGAGACCCAGTACTTC. This codes for CASGTGMETQYF.

The chain joins TRBV2 to TRBJ2-1; a weak D match, TRBD2 (6 bases). CDR1 and CDR2 (germline): SNHLY, FYNNEI. Trimming stripped 5 bases from V and 6 bases from J, with 17 bases between. The CDR3 contains 15 residues. The CDR3 protein is CASSPLALVGNEQFF. The CDR3 coding sequence is TGTGCCAGCAGTCCACTAGCACTAGTAGGCAATGAGCAGTTCTTC.

The chain links TRBV5-1 to TRBJ1-2; TRBD1 matches at 7 bases. Trimming cost V 4 bases and J 7 bases; bases outside gene matches: 7. The CDR3 extends over 13 amino acids. Germline CDR1 SGHRS, CDR2 YFSETQ. In DNA, the CDR3 is TGCGCCAGCAGCCGAGACAGGGTGTTTGGCTACACCTTC. The encoded protein is CASSRDRVFGYTF.